The 18 T cell receptor beta chains given below trace back to one sample, sequenced in a study of glioma-infiltrating T cells. TCR alpha and beta CDR3 regions were amplified from RNA using iRepertoire nested multiplex PCR. Each CDR3 protein gets one entry after TCRdb re-called the multiplex PCR reads with MiXCR. This table holds approximately 190,000 distinct CDR3 sequences, more than 30% found once. The sample consisted of glioma tissue, nonneoplastic brain tissue, or PBMCs (not recorded which). The receptors come from a human donor with low-grade glioma or glioblastoma, undergoing nonglioma brain surgery, or in good health (not recorded which).

The V gene is TRBV4-1, the J gene TRBJ1-1, with TRBD1 as a possible D gene (5 bases). Germline V gene lookup returns CDR1 MGHRA and CDR2 YSYEKL. V was pared by 6 bases and J by 3 bases, with 17 bases between. This CDR3 has 15 residues. The CDR3 loop is CASRPLSRADTEAFF. The CDR3 DNA reads as TGCGCCAGCAGACCTCTAAGCAGGGCGGACACTGAAGCTTTCTTT.

V and J are TRBV18 and TRBJ2-6; D is tentatively TRBD1 or TRBD2 (5 bases each). Trimming pared 4 bases from V and 2 bases from J, leaving 9 bases between. The CDR3 runs 15 residues. The germline CDR1 and CDR2 sequences are KGHSH and LQKENI. The CDR3 sequence: CASSRGETGANVLTF. The CDR3 DNA follows: TGTGCCAGCTCACGAGGGGAGACTGGGGCCAACGTCCTGACTTTC.

This clonotype was seen repeatedly, ten times or more. The chain carries TRBV7-9 and TRBJ2-2; no firm D call. The V gene's germline CDR1 is SEHNR and CDR2 FQNEAQ (reference sequence). The CDR3 length is 13 residues. V was trimmed by 3 bases and J by 8 bases, leaving 10 bases between them. The CDR3 protein is CASSFGPTGELFF. CDR3 nucleotide sequence: TGTGCCAGCAGCTTCGGGCCCACGGGGGAGCTGTTTTTT.

A single count supports this clonotype. This clone may be a read error of a much larger clone one base away. V gene TRBV27 combines with J gene TRBJ2-1; D assignment may be TRBD1 or TRBD2 (5 bases each). The CDR3 contains 17 residues. Per germline, CDR1 MNHEY and CDR2 SMNVEV (reference sequence). V shed 3 bases and J shed 8 bases, with 23 bases lying between them. CDR3 in DNA: TGTGCCAGCAGTTTCGGGACCGAGACTTGGACAAGCGATGAGCAGTTCTTC. It is translated as CASSFGTETWTSDEQFF.

This clonotype was picked up a small number of times. The chain employs TRBV19 and TRBJ1-4; 7 positions agree with TRBD1. Germline CDR1 reads LNHDA; CDR2 reads SQIVND (reference sequence). The CDR3 has 14 residues. The junction had 7 bases not matched to a gene; V was cut back by 7 bases and J by 5 bases. The CDR3 DNA reads as TGTGCCAGTAACCGACAGGGCCCGAATGAAAAACTGTTTTTT. Translating it yields CASNRQGPNEKLFF.

The CDR3 loop reads CASSRTSGSFWYEQFF. The CDR3 DNA follows: TGTGCCAGCAGTAGGACTAGCGGGAGTTTTTGGTATGAGCAGTTCTTC. The chain employs TRBV6-2 or TRBV6-3 and TRBJ2-1; 13 bases fit TRBD2. V lost 5 bases to trimming and J lost 8 bases; unmatched junction nucleotides: 9. This CDR3 spans 16 amino acids. Germline V lookup: CDR1 MNHEY, CDR2 SVGEGT.

This clonotype was observed many times. One end of the junction does not line up with germline, which may come from a read error. The V call is TRBV7-7, the J call TRBJ2-5; D may correspond to TRBD1 or TRBD2 (6 bases each). Germline lookup yields CDR1 SSHAT and CDR2 FNYEAQ (reference sequence). This CDR3 contains 15 residues. CDR3 loop: CASSLYTGAQETQYF. The CDR3 DNA is TGTGCTAGCAGCTTGTACACGGGGGCCCAAGAGACCCAGTACTTC.

This clonotype was detected many times. The chain has TRBV7-6 and TRBJ2-7; D ambiguous. V shed 1 base and J shed 3 bases, with 10 bases lying between them. Per the germline V gene, CDR1 is SGHVS and CDR2 is FNYEAQ. The CDR3 spans 14 residues. This chain's CDR3 is CASSLESGFYEQYF. The CDR3 nucleotides read TGTGCCAGCAGCTTAGAGAGTGGGTTCTACGAGCAGTACTTC.

The table lists this clonotype with many counts. The chain joins TRBV20-1 to TRBJ2-3, with D possibly matching TRBD2 (6 bases). The CDR3 covers 13 residues. Trimming took 6 bases from V and 0 from J, leaving 10 bases between them. Germline lookup yields CDR1 DFQATT and CDR2 SNEGSKA (reference sequence). As DNA, the CDR3 is TGCAGTGCCCCTGGGACTAGCACAGATACGCAGTATTTT. Amino acid sequence: CSAPGTSTDTQYF.

This clonotype has ten or more counts. The CDR3 DNA follows: TGTGCCAGCAGCCGTGGGGCTAGCGGGCGCCGCTACAATGAGCAGTTCTTC. As protein: CASSRGASGRRYNEQFF. This sequence joins TRBV6-2 or TRBV6-3 and TRBJ2-1; 8 bases map to TRBD2. The germline V gene has CDR1 MNHEY and CDR2 SVGEGT. The CDR3 totals 17 residues. V lost 6 bases, J lost 3 bases, and 13 bases stayed unmatched.

This clonotype was recorded once. This chain links TRBV5-7 with TRBJ2-7, with D possibly TRBD2 on 6 matching bases. TRBV5-7 is flagged as an ORF with uncertain function. This CDR3 spans 14 amino acids. The V gene lost 2 bases and the J gene lost 8 bases, with 17 bases spanning the gap. The CDR3 nucleotides read TGTGCCAGCAGCTTTCTCTGGAGGGGTCACAAGCAGTACTTC. Its protein is CASSFLWRGHKQYF.

With respect to this clonotype: The junction differs from germline at one of its ends, possibly a read error. The V call is TRBV28, the J call TRBJ2-1, with 9 bases that match TRBD2. The CDR3 consists of 16 residues. Germline lookup yields CDR1 MDHEN and CDR2 SYDVKM. CDR3 sequence: CASSSRGSGRGNERFF. CDR3 nucleotides: TGTGCCAGCAGTTCCCGGGGTAGCGGGAGAGGCAATGAGCGGTTCTTC.

This clonotype was seen ten or more times. The chain has TRBV7-2 and TRBJ1-2, with 8 bases fitting TRBD1. The V and J ends lost 4 bases and 5 bases, in that order; junction bases with no gene match: 15. CDR3 length: 17 residues. In germline, CDR1 is SGHTA, CDR2 FQGNSA. The CDR3 DNA follows: TGTGCCAGCAGCTCCCCCCCCGGGACAGGTCCGTTGTATGGCTACACCTTC. Protein product: CASSSPPGTGPLYGYTF.

The sample holds many counts of this clonotype. The chain combines TRBV6-2 or TRBV6-3 with TRBJ2-5; D possibly matches TRBD1 or TRBD2 (6 bases each). Trimming cost V 2 bases and J 9 bases, with 13 bases left between them. The CDR3 has 13 amino acids. Germline loops: CDR1 MNHEY, CDR2 SVGEGT. The CDR3 spells CASSYGGGPAQYF. Written as DNA, the CDR3 is TGTGCCAGCAGTTACGGTGGGGGGCCGGCCCAGTACTTC.

This chain links TRBV20-1 with TRBJ2-5, with 11 bases matching TRBD2. This CDR3 region has 16 residues. J lost 0 bases, V lost 5 bases, and 8 bases had no gene match. CDR1 DFQATT and CDR2 SNEGSKA come from the germline V gene (reference sequence). The DNA of the CDR3 is TGCAGTGCTGAGGCGGTGGGACTAGCGGACCAAGAGACCCAGTACTTC. It specifies CSAEAVGLADQETQYF.

This clonotype was recorded many times. The V and J genes are TRBV6-2 or TRBV6-3 and TRBJ2-2; TRBD1 is a possible D gene (5 bases). The V end lost 5 bases, the J end lost 2 bases, and 9 bases lay between the germline ends. Germline CDR1 reads MNHEY; CDR2 reads SVGEGT. There are 14 residues in the CDR3. The CDR3: CASSPDTNTGELFF. The CDR3, as DNA: TGTGCCAGCAGTCCGGACACCAACACCGGGGAGCTGTTTTTT.

This clonotype turned up a few times. V is TRBV30 and J is TRBJ1-2, with no clear D. Germline lookup yields CDR1 GTSNPN and CDR2 SVGIG (reference sequence). The CDR3 is made up of 15 amino acids. With 2 bases removed from V and 4 bases from J, the gap between germline ends came to 17 bases. CDR3 DNA sequence: TGTGCCTGGAGTTACTCGACTCTCCTCTTCTATGGCTACACCTTC. Encoded protein: CAWSYSTLLFYGYTF.

This clonotype was seen at least ten times. The V call is TRBV28, the J call TRBJ1-1; D is unclear. Per germline, CDR1 MDHEN and CDR2 SYDVKM. The CDR3 has 11 amino acids. Trimming took 7 bases from V and 5 from J, leaving 8 bases between them. Written as DNA, the CDR3 is TGTGCCAGCATGGGGTGGACTGAAGCTTTCTTT. It specifies CASMGWTEAFF. Based on the CDR3 plus reference TRBV28 and TRBJ1-1, the full variable domain is DVKVTQSSRYLVKRTGEKVFLECVQDMDHENMFWYRQDPGLGLRLIYFSYDVKMKEKGDIPEGYSVSREKKERFSLILESASTNQTSMYLCASMGWTEAFFGQGTRLTVV.